The 15 T cell receptor beta chains below come from one sample, sequenced in a study of blood T cell repertoires in COVID-19 (dated by TCRdb to 2018 to 2021). Libraries were made using the immunoSEQ multiplex PCR assay. TCRdb stores this immuneACCESS table with in-frame sequences only. Part of the clones is absent; in the studies checked, under half of the shortfall reflects unresolved V genes, and no reason is known for the rest. Across this sample there are 45,000 to 60,000 clones, with about 91% seen only once. Jointly, the top ten make up approximately 2.8% of the sample. The sequenced sample consisted of peripheral blood. The receptors come from a man aged 50-59 years with acute or convalescent COVID-19.

The chain is built from TRBV19 and TRBJ1-1; D unresolved. Germline-derived CDR1 and CDR2 are LNHDA and SQIVND (reference sequence). Trimming took off 6 bases at V and 4 bases at J, with 12 bases between the two ends. This CDR3 comprises 13 residues. The CDR3 spells CASSPLEGTEAFF. DNA of the CDR3: TGTGCCAGTAGCCCTTTGGAGGGCACTGAAGCTTTCTTT.

The genes are TRBV19 and TRBJ2-3; 8 bases fit TRBD1. This CDR3 comprises 14 residues. The trim removed 5 bases at V and 3 bases at J, leaving 4 bases unmatched. In germline, CDR1 is LNHDA, CDR2 SQIVND (reference sequence). The DNA for the CDR3 is TGTGCCAGTAGTGGACAGGGCCTGACAGATACGCAGTATTTT. Encoded protein: CASSGQGLTDTQYF.

The rearrangement uses TRBV7-3 and TRBJ2-3, with 8 bases that match TRBD2. V was clipped by 3 bases and J by 2 bases; unmatched bases: 4. CDR3 length equals 15 residues. Germline-derived CDR1 and CDR2 are SGHTA and FQGTGA. CDR3 loop: CASSFSGTNTDTQYF. CDR3 nucleotides: TGTGCCAGCAGCTTTAGCGGGACGAACACAGATACGCAGTATTTT.

The chain is built from TRBV10-3 and TRBJ2-5; 8 nucleotides agree with TRBD1. Losses at the gene ends were 4 bases for V and 2 bases for J; bases not matched to a gene: 0. The CDR3 spans 13 residues. Germline-derived CDR1 and CDR2 are ENHRY and SYGVKD. The CDR3 DNA sequence: TGTGCCATCAGTGGGACAGGGCAAGAGACCCAGTACTTC. It codes for CAISGTGQETQYF.

The V gene is TRBV2, the J gene TRBJ1-1; 8 bases are a match to TRBD1. From germline, CDR1 is SNHLY and CDR2 FYNNEI. The V gene end was trimmed by 6 bases and the J gene end by 4 bases; junction bases not matched to a gene: 10. The CDR3 covers 15 residues. The CDR3, as DNA: TGTGCCAGCAGGGCCGGGACAGGAAGGACCACTGAAGCTTTCTTT. This encodes CASRAGTGRTTEAFF.

The chain is built from TRBV7-9 and TRBJ2-1, with a possible D match to TRBD1 (5 bases). The CDR3 runs to 19 residues. The V and J ends lost 2 bases and 4 bases respectively, with 24 bases between them. Germline V gene sequence: CDR1 SEHNR, CDR2 FQNEAQ (reference sequence). The CDR3 nucleotides are TGTGCCAGCAGCTTAATTAGGCAGAAGCATTTGGGGCCATACAATGAGCAGTTCTTC. The encoded protein is CASSLIRQKHLGPYNEQFF.

This chain links TRBV5-1 with TRBJ2-3; a weak D match, TRBD1 (6 bases). Germline CDR1 and CDR2: SGHRS and YFSETQ. The CDR3 spans 16 residues. Deletions cut 4 bases from V and 6 bases from J, with 21 bases between. CDR3 residues: CASSVGTTGFGDTQYF. The CDR3 DNA reads as TGCGCCAGCAGCGTAGGGACAACAGGTTTTGGGGATACGCAGTATTTT.

This chain connects TRBV15 to TRBJ1-1; D possibly corresponds to TRBD1 (6 bases). Germline loops: CDR1 LNHNV, CDR2 YYDKDF (reference sequence). This CDR3 is built from 14 residues. V shed 1 base and J shed 6 bases, with 12 bases lying between them. As DNA, the CDR3 is TGTGCCACCAGCAGAGGACAGGCGATACCTGAAGCTTTCTTT. This sequence encodes CATSRGQAIPEAFF.

The chain has TRBV15 and TRBJ2-6; 8 bases align to TRBD1. CDR3 length: 18 amino acids. V lost 3 bases and J lost 2; bases outside the gene matches: 9. Looked up from germline, CDR1 is LNHNV and CDR2 is YYDKDF (reference sequence). CDR3 region: CATSRRQGPYAGANVLTF. CDR3 in DNA: TGTGCCACCAGCAGGAGACAGGGGCCCTACGCTGGGGCCAACGTCCTGACTTTC.

This clone was observed a single time. The rearrangement links TRBV18 to TRBJ2-7; 9 bases agree with TRBD2. This CDR3 spans 15 amino acids. V dropped 4 bases and J dropped 0; count of bases not matched to a gene: 4. The germline gives CDR1 KGHSH, CDR2 LQKENI. As DNA, the CDR3 is TGTGCCAGCTCACAAAGCGGGGGGTCCTCCTACGAGCAGTACTTC. The encoded protein is CASSQSGGSSYEQYF. The full variable domain, in which reference TRBV18 and TRBJ2-7 provide the parts outside the CDR3, is NAGVMQNPRHLVRRRGQEARLRCSPMKGHSHVYWYRQLPEEGLKFMVYLQKENIIDESGMPKERFSAEFPKEGPSILRIQQVVRGDSAAYFCASSQSGGSSYEQYFGPGTRLTVT.

V and J are TRBV5-1 and TRBJ2-3, with TRBD1 as a possible D gene (5 bases). Per the germline V gene, CDR1 is SGHRS and CDR2 is YFSETQ. The length of the CDR3 is 17 residues. The V and J ends lost 3 bases and 0 bases respectively, with 17 bases between them. The CDR3 DNA reads as TGCGCCAGCAGCTCGGAACCGGTTGGGGCAAGCACAGATACGCAGTATTTT. Translated, it gives CASSSEPVGASTDTQYF.

This chain joins TRBV4-1 and TRBJ2-3; 12 nucleotides align to TRBD2. CDR3 length: 18 amino acids. V lost 3 bases and J lost 3; bases outside the gene matches: 10. Looked up from germline, CDR1 is MGHRA and CDR2 is YSYEKL. The CDR3 region has the DNA TGCGCCAGCAGCCACCCCTCCCCCACTAGCGGGGGGACAGATACGCAGTATTTT. The encoded protein is CASSHPSPTSGGTDTQYF.

The genes are TRBV5-1 and TRBJ2-1; D is uncertain. Trimming left V 4 bases short and J 6 bases short, with 11 bases between. This CDR3 spans 13 amino acids. CDR1 and CDR2 from the germline V gene are SGHRS and YFSETQ. Here the CDR3 DNA reads TGCGCCAGCAGCCTCCCCGTTCCCAATGAGCAGTTCTTC. This sequence encodes CASSLPVPNEQFF.

This clone showed up just once. The chain combines TRBV20-1 with TRBJ1-2, with unresolved D. CDR3 length equals 10 residues. V dropped 3 bases and J dropped 6 bases, with 5 bases sitting between them. The germline gives CDR1 DFQATT, CDR2 SNEGSKA (reference sequence). The CDR3 reads CSASSNGYTF. The CDR3 coding sequence is TGCAGTGCTAGTAGCAATGGCTACACCTTC.

The chain combines TRBV7-2 with TRBJ2-1, with 10 bases matching TRBD2. Germline V gene sequence: CDR1 SGHTA, CDR2 FQGNSA. V trimming: 3 bases; J trimming: 5 bases; junction bases outside the gene matches: 7. CDR3 length equals 16 residues. CDR3 in amino acids: CASSLGLAGVNNEQFF. CDR3 DNA sequence: TGTGCCAGCAGCTTGGGTCTAGCGGGGGTGAACAATGAGCAGTTCTTC.